This is a list of T cell receptor beta chains from one sample in a study of blood T cell repertoires in COVID-19. The assay was immunoSEQ multiplex PCR, and TCRdb's table has in-frame clones only and misses some. Here the sample spans more than 85,000 clones, roughly 90% being singletons. Source material: peripheral blood. The receptors were gathered from a woman aged 60-75 years with acute or convalescent COVID-19. Each CDR3 is given with its conserved first and last residue. The order of the fields is J gene, clone size, D gene, V gene, CDR3 protein, CDR3 DNA. The D gene is left open where the match is weak. Expanded clones are given a class, and other clones once, few, many or no size at all.

J: TRBJ2-3
size: few
D: TRBD2
V: TRBV5-1
CDR3: CASNPGTSVTDTQYF
DNA: TGCGCCAGCAACCCCGGGACTAGCGTAACAGATACGCAGTATTTT

J: TRBJ2-2
size: once
D: TRBD1
V: TRBV15
CDR3: CATRRTGGNTGELFF
DNA: TGTGCCACCAGGAGGACAGGGGGAAACACCGGGGAGCTGTTTTTT

J: TRBJ2-5
size: -
D: -
V: TRBV3-1/TRBV3-2
CDR3: CASSQDWMGRGTQYF
DNA: TGTGCCAGCAGCCAAGATTGGATGGGGCGGGGAACCCAGTACTTC

J: TRBJ2-7
size: -
D: TRBD2
V: TRBV6-1
CDR3: CASSAPVAGSSYEQYF
DNA: TGTGCCAGCAGTGCCCCTGTAGCGGGGAGCTCCTACGAGCAGTACTTC

J: TRBJ2-2
size: -
D: TRBD2
V: TRBV10-1
CDR3: CASSEISGANTGELFF
DNA: TGCGCCAGCAGTGAAATTAGCGGGGCAAACACCGGGGAGCTGTTTTTT

J: TRBJ2-1
size: -
D: TRBD2
V: TRBV29-1
CDR3: CSVLAGGSTATNEQFF
DNA: TGCAGCGTACTAGCGGGAGGATCCACTGCAACCAATGAGCAGTTCTTC

J: TRBJ1-3
size: -
D: -
V: TRBV9
CDR3: CASSRDSGNTIYF
DNA: TGTGCCAGCAGCCGGGACTCTGGAAACACCATATATTTT

J: TRBJ2-2
size: -
D: -
V: TRBV15
CDR3: CATSNLAGELFF
DNA: TGTGCCACCAGCAACCTAGCCGGGGAGCTGTTTTTT

J: TRBJ1-2
size: -
D: -
V: TRBV7-9
CDR3: CASSLDTGKSYGYTF
DNA: TGTGCCAGCAGCTTAGATACGGGGAAGTCCTATGGCTACACCTTC

J: TRBJ1-1
size: once
D: -
V: TRBV6-5
CDR3: CASSNSGAGGTEAFF
DNA: TGTGCCAGCAGTAACTCGGGGGCCGGTGGCACTGAAGCTTTCTTT

J: TRBJ1-2
size: -
D: -
V: TRBV14
CDR3: CASSQVGQIYGYTF
DNA: TGTGCCAGCAGCCAAGTAGGACAGATTTATGGCTACACCTTC

J: TRBJ2-1
size: -
D: -
V: TRBV4-2
CDR3: CASSHGEMGNEQFF
DNA: TGTGCCAGCAGCCACGGGGAAATGGGCAATGAGCAGTTCTTC

J: TRBJ2-1
size: -
D: -
V: TRBV2
CDR3: CASSSVLRTGESSYNEQFF
DNA: TGTGCCAGCAGTTCTGTCCTCCGGACTGGTGAGAGCTCCTACAATGAGCAGTTCTTC

J: TRBJ2-7
size: -
D: TRBD1
V: TRBV28
CDR3: CASSLLSGTGTYEQYF
DNA: TGTGCCAGCAGTTTATTAAGTGGGACAGGGACCTACGAGCAGTACTTC

J: TRBJ2-5
size: -
D: -
V: TRBV12-3/TRBV12-4
CDR3: CASSSRRGETQYF
DNA: TGTGCCAGCAGTTCCAGAAGAGGGGAGACCCAGTACTTC

J: TRBJ2-6
size: -
D: -
V: TRBV7-8
CDR3: CASSLGAPGANVLTF
DNA: TGTGCCAGCAGCTTAGGCGCCCCTGGGGCCAACGTCCTGACTTTC

J: TRBJ1-1
size: -
D: TRBD1
V: TRBV5-1
CDR3: CASSLAGTGSLTEAFF
DNA: TGCGCCAGCAGCTTGGCGGGGACAGGGAGTCTCACTGAAGCTTTCTTT

J: TRBJ1-1
size: -
D: -
V: TRBV28
CDR3: CASSLRRNTEAFF
DNA: TGTGCCAGCAGTTTGAGGAGGAACACTGAAGCTTTCTTT

J: TRBJ2-2
size: -
D: TRBD1
V: TRBV14
CDR3: CASSRTGGANTGELFF
DNA: TGTGCCAGCAGCCGGACAGGGGGCGCGAACACCGGGGAGCTGTTTTTT

J: TRBJ1-3
size: -
D: TRBD1
V: TRBV6-5
CDR3: CASRTDGTGKNTIYF
DNA: TGTGCCAGCAGAACCGACGGGACAGGGAAGAACACCATATATTTT

J: TRBJ1-3
size: once
D: -
V: TRBV14
CDR3: CASSVRRGSGNTIYF
DNA: TGTGCCAGCAGCGTCCGCAGGGGCTCTGGAAACACCATATATTTT

J: TRBJ2-1
size: -
D: TRBD1
V: TRBV10-3
CDR3: CAIKGRLGTERSYNEQFF
DNA: TGTGCCATCAAAGGACGCCTGGGGACAGAGAGATCCTACAATGAGCAGTTCTTC